This T cell receptor beta chain was captured in a study of blood T cell repertoires in COVID-19. This clone was recorded once. Repertoires were generated with immunoSEQ multiplex PCR, while TCRdb's copy carries only in-frame clones and drops some. This table has under 170,000 clones, 86% appearing once. This receptor was identified in a man between 70 and 80 years old with acute or convalescent COVID-19. Sequenced sample: peripheral blood.

As DNA, the CDR3 is TGCGCCAGCAGCTTGGATGGGACAGCCTACAATGAGCAGTTCTTC. Translating gives CASSLDGTAYNEQFF. The chain is built from TRBV5-1 and TRBJ2-1; 7 bases line up with TRBD1. This CDR3 is built from 15 residues. The V gene's germline CDR1 is SGHRS and CDR2 YFSETQ. V was clipped by 0 bases and J by 2 bases; unmatched bases: 2.